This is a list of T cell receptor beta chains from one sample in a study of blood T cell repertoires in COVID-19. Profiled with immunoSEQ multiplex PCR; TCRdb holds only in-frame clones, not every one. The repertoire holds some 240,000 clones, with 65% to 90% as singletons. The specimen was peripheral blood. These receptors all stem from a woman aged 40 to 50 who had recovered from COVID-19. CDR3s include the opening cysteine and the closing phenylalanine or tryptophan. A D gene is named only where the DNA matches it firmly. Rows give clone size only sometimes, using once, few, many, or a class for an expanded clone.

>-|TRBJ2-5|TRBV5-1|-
TGCGCCAGCAAACAGGCCACGCCAGAAGAGACCCAGTACTTC
CASKQATPEETQYF
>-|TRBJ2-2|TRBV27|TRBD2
TGTGCCAGCAGTTTATCCGGGGGGTGGACCGGGGAGCTGTTTTTT
CASSLSGGWTGELFF
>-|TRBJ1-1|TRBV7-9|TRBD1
TGTGCCAGCAGCTCCACCAGCGGGACAGGGGGCGATGAAGCTTTCTTT
CASSSTSGTGGDEAFF
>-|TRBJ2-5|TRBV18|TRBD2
TGTGCCAGCTCACCACCGGGACTAGCGGGGACCCAGTACTTC
CASSPPGLAGTQYF
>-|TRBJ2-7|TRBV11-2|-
TGTGCCAGCAGCTTAGCCCCAGGGGACTCCTACGAGCAGTACTTC
CASSLAPGDSYEQYF
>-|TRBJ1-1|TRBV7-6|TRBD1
TGTGCCAGCAGCCCCGGGACAGGGGCCGTGAACACTGAAGCTTTCTTT
CASSPGTGAVNTEAFF
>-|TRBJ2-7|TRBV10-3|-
TGTGCCATCAGTGAGCGAGACTCCTACGAGCAGTACTTC
CAISERDSYEQYF
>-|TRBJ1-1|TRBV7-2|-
TGTGCCAGCAGCTCCCACTGGGCGGGGAACACTGAAGCTTTCTTT
CASSSHWAGNTEAFF
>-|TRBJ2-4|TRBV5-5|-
TGTGCCAGCAGCTTGGAACTAAACCGGAACATTCAGTACTTC
CASSLELNRNIQYF
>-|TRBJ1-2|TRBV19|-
TGTGCCAGTAGTATACGGTCGGGAGCTAACTATGGCTACACCTTC
CASSIRSGANYGYTF
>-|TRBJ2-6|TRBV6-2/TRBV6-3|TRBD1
TGTGCCAGCACCCCGGACAGGGTACTTGGGGCCAACGTCCTGACTTTC
CASTPDRVLGANVLTF
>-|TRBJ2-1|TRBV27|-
TGTGCCAGCAGATACGGGAATGAGCAGTTCTTC
CASRYGNEQFF
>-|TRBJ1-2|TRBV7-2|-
TGTGCCAGCAGCTTAGGGACAGTTTTGGACGGTTTTGGCTACACCTTC
CASSLGTVLDGFGYTF
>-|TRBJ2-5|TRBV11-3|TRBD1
TGTGCCAGCAGTCGACAGGGATGGGAGACCCAGTACTTC
CASSRQGWETQYF
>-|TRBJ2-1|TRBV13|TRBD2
TGTGCCAGCAGCTTGGGGACTACCAATGAGCAGTTCTTC
CASSLGTTNEQFF
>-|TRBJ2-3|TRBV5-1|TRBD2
TGCGCCAGCAGCTTGGCAGCGGGGACCACAGATACGCAGTATTTT
CASSLAAGTTDTQYF
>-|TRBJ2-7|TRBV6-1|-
TGTGCCAGCAGTGAAAGAACAGGCCGCTCCTACGAGCAGTACTTC
CASSERTGRSYEQYF
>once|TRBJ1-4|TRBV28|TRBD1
TGTGCCAGCAGTTTATGGGGACAGGGAGGAGAAAAACTGTTTTTT
CASSLWGQGGEKLFF
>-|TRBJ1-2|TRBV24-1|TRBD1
TGTGCCACCAGCACCGACAGGGGGGAGGCAGGGGCTGGTTTATATGGCTACACCTTC
CATSTDRGEAGAGLYGYTF
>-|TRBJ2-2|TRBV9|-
TGTGCCAGCAGCGTAGGAGGGGGATTGGCAGCGAACACCGGGGAGCTGTTTTTT
CASSVGGGLAANTGELFF
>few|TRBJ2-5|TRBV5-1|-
TGCGCCAGCAGCTTCGCGGGTTACCAAGAGACCCAGTACTTC
CASSFAGYQETQYF
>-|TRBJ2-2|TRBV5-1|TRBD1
TGCGCCAGCAGCAGGGACAGGGGGGACACCGGGGAGCTGTTTTTT
CASSRDRGDTGELFF
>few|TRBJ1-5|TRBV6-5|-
TGTGCCAGCAGTTTCCGTGGAGGTCAGCCCCAGCATTTT
CASSFRGGQPQHF
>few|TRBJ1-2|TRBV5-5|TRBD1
TGTGCCAGCAGAATAGAAACGGGACAGAGCTATGGCTACACCTTC
CASRIETGQSYGYTF
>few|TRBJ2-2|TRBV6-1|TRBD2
TGTGCCAGCAGTGATAGCGGGGGGGAAACCGGGGAGCTGTTTTTT
CASSDSGGETGELFF
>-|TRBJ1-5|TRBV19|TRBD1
TGTGCCAGTAGTTGGGACAGGGGCACCTATCAGCCCCAGCATTTT
CASSWDRGTYQPQHF
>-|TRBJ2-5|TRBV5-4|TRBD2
TGTGCCAGCAGCTCGGGGGGGCAAGAGACCCAGTACTTC
CASSSGGQETQYF
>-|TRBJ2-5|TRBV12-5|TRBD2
TGTGCTAGTGCCCACGGGGGGAACCAAGAGACCCAGTACTTC
CASAHGGNQETQYF
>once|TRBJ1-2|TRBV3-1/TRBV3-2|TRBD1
TGTGCCAGCAGCCGAAATTTGGACAGGGGAAATGGCTACACCTTC
CASSRNLDRGNGYTF
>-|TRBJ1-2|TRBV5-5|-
TGTGCCAGCAGCTTTGGAGGGGCTAACTATGGCTACACCTTC
CASSFGGANYGYTF
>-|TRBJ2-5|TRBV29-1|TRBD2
TGCAGCGTGGTAGCGGGGGGGCCTCGAGAGACCCAGTACTTC
CSVVAGGPRETQYF
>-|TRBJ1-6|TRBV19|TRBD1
TGTGCCAGTAGTGGGACAGGGGTATCACCCCTCCACTTT
CASSGTGVSPLHF
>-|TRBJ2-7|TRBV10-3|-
TGTGCCATCAGTGACACCGGGTCTGGACAAGGGTACGAGCAGTACTTC
CAISDTGSGQGYEQYF
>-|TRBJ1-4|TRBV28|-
TGTGCCAGCAGTTTAGTCCCTCGTGTAAAACTGTTTTTT
CASSLVPRVKLFF
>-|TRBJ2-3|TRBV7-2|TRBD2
TGTGCCAGCAGCTCCGTAGCGGGGGGCGGCACAGATACGCAGTATTTT
CASSSVAGGGTDTQYF
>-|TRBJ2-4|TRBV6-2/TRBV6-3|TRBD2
TGTGCCAGCAGTTACGCGGGGGTAATTCACATTCAGTACTTC
CASSYAGVIHIQYF
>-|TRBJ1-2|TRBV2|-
TGTGCCAGCAGTCGTCCTCCCGGAGAGTCTTACACCTTC
CASSRPPGESYTF
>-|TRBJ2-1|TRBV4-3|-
TGCGCCAGCAGCCAAGAGGATTTGCTAGCTTTCCATGAGCAGTTCTTC
CASSQEDLLAFHEQFF
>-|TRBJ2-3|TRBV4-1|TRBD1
TGCGCCAGCAGCCCACCCGGGACAGGGGACACAGATACGCAGTATTTT
CASSPPGTGDTDTQYF
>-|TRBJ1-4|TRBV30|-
TGTGCCTGGAGGCCGAACAGGGAGGGAAAACTGTTTTTT
CAWRPNREGKLFF
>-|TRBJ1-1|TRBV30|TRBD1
TGTGCCTGGAACCGGGGACAGGGTGGCACTGAAGCTTTCTTT
CAWNRGQGGTEAFF
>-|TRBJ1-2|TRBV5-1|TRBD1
TGCGCCAGCAGCTGGGGACAGGGGGCTGGTGGCTACACCTTC
CASSWGQGAGGYTF